The sequence of this T cell receptor (beta chain) was determined in a study of graft-versus-host responses after intestinal transplantation. The wider study: Induction using anti-thymocyte globulin, followed by tacrolimus and steroids for 3 to 4 years, was given to all recipients.

Study-wide results and caveats: When patients had graft-donor T cell macrochimerism, their allografts held high graft-versus-host to host-versus-graft clonal ratios. Recipient bone marrow held GvH clones, some seen earlier in ileum or blood.

Trimming cost V 4 bases and J 0 bases, with 16 bases left between them. Per the germline V gene, CDR1 is SNHLY and CDR2 is FYNNEI. The CDR3 spans 16 residues. As regards this clone: Its antigen is currently unknown.

The assay was immunoSEQ multiplex PCR, and TCRdb's table has in-frame clones only and misses some. The sample shows tens of thousands of clones, around nine tenths of them seen only once. The chain couples TRBV2 to TRBJ2-7, with D perhaps TRBD1 or TRBD2 (5 bases each). The sequenced sample was PBMCs, obtained about 460 days after intestinal transplantation. The TCR was taken from a human patient who received an intestinal transplant, so some T cells may come from the graft donor. CDR3 region: CASSGDGAWTSYEQYF. The CDR3 bases are TGTGCCAGCAGTGGGGACGGGGCTTGGACCTCCTACGAGCAGTACTTC.